These 27 T cell receptor beta chains originate from one sample sequenced in a study of T cell repertoires in cytomegalovirus infection. Each CDR3 protein is one row after TCRdb ran MiXCR on the reads. The sample consists of about 770,000 distinct CDR3 sequences, just under 30% of them appearing once. The antigens these receptors bind are not known. Sequencing was performed on cultured CD8+ T cells from PBMCs, taken from culture after CMV antigen stimulation. The receptors come from a human donor in good health (CMV status not recorded). Some clones in this sample may be carry-over from other donors' samples.

This clonotype was counted between two and nine times. The CDR3 here is CASSLAWDRGNYNEQFF. The CDR3 DNA sequence: TGCGCCAGCAGCTTGGCTTGGGACAGGGGGAACTACAATGAGCAGTTCTTC. This chain uses TRBV5-1 with TRBJ2-1; 11 nucleotides line up with TRBD1. Trimming removed 0 bases from V and 3 bases from J; junction bases left unmatched: 5. CDR1 is SGHRS, CDR2 YFSETQ, per germline. The CDR3 totals 17 residues.

The chain is built from TRBV6-5 and TRBJ1-1; the D gene is possibly TRBD1 (6 bases). There are 17 residues in the CDR3. The germline V gene has CDR1 MNHEY and CDR2 SVGAGI. Trimming pared 2 bases from V and 7 bases from J, leaving 23 bases between. CDR3 coding DNA: TGTGCCAGCAGTTACGGGGGGGGGCCGGGGTTCCTTGTTGAAGCTTTCTTT. Amino acid sequence: CASSYGGGPGFLVEAFF.

This clonotype was counted only a few times. The V gene is TRBV7-3, the J gene TRBJ2-3, with 12 positions matching TRBD2. V trimming: 0 bases; J trimming: 4 bases; junction bases outside the gene matches: 5. The CDR3 loop spans 17 amino acids. CDR1 and CDR2 (germline): SGHTA, FQGTGA. The CDR3 coding sequence is TGTGCCAGCAGCTTAACCCTAGCGGGGGGGCGTTCAGATACGCAGTATTTT. Protein: CASSLTLAGGRSDTQYF.

This clonotype has just a few counts. Mismatch with germline at one junction end may stem from a read error. The chain carries TRBV7-2 and TRBJ2-7, with D tentatively TRBD1 (6 bases). The CDR3 length is 12 residues. CDR1 SGHTA and CDR2 FQGNSA come from the germline V gene. The CDR3 region has the DNA TGTGCCAGCAGCTTAGCTGGACAGACGCGGGACTTC. Translating it yields CASSLAGQTRDF.

J is TRBJ2-7 and V is TRBV6-2 or TRBV6-3; 7 positions agree with TRBD1. V shed 0 bases, J shed 3 bases, and the junction held 2 bases outside the gene matches. The germline V gene encodes CDR1 MNHEY and CDR2 SVGEGT. The CDR3 length is 14 residues. CDR3 in amino acids: CASSYSGQFYEQYV. CDR3 nucleotide sequence: TGTGCCAGCAGTTACTCGGGACAGTTCTACGAGCAGTACGTC.

This clonotype has only a few counts. This rearrangement joins TRBV25-1 to TRBJ1-4; D gene unclear. This CDR3 is built from 10 residues. Trimming took off 4 bases at V and 7 bases at J, with 1 base between the two ends. From germline, CDR1 is MGHDK and CDR2 SYGVNS. CDR3 region: CASSAEKLFF. CDR3 bases: TGTGCCAGCAGTGCTGAAAAACTGTTTTTT.

Many counts were recorded for this clonotype. The chain combines TRBV7-8 with TRBJ2-3; D may match TRBD1 or TRBD2 (5 bases each). This CDR3 is built from 15 residues. V dropped 2 bases and J dropped 4 bases, with 13 bases sitting between them. Per the germline V gene, CDR1 is SGHVS and CDR2 is FQNEAQ. The CDR3 protein is CASSLKGWGPDTQYF. The CDR3, as DNA: TGTGCCAGCAGCTTAAAGGGTTGGGGACCAGATACGCAGTATTTT.

This clonotype was seen only a few times. The CDR3 loop reads CATSPRREGQETQYF. The CDR3 DNA reads as TGTGCCACCAGCCCACGACGGGAGGGGCAAGAGACCCAGTACTTC. This chain joins TRBV15 and TRBJ2-5; TRBD2 matches at 8 bases. The CDR3 extends over 15 amino acids. Germline loops: CDR1 LNHNV, CDR2 YYDKDF (reference sequence). V gave up 5 bases and J gave up 2 bases; unmatched junction bases: 7.

In this sample, this clonotype turned up many times. The rearrangement uses TRBV4-1 and TRBJ2-2; possibly TRBD1 for D (6 bases). V was pared by 5 bases and J by 7 bases, with 20 bases between. The CDR3 covers 16 residues. Germline CDR1 is MGHRA and CDR2 is YSYEKL. The CDR3 spells CASSSFINRANGELFF. The CDR3, as DNA: TGCGCCAGCAGCAGTTTCATAAACAGGGCGAACGGGGAGCTGTTTTTT.

The V gene is TRBV27, the J gene TRBJ1-2, with D perhaps TRBD1 (5 bases). The ends were cut back, 5 bases at V and 3 bases at J, with 13 bases in the middle. The CDR3 has 14 residues. Germline-derived CDR1 and CDR2 are MNHEY and SMNVEV (reference sequence). CDR3 amino acids: CASSPGPKYYGYTF. CDR3 in DNA: TGTGCCAGCAGTCCGGGACCGAAATACTATGGCTACACCTTC.

This sequence joins TRBV19 and TRBJ1-5; 10 bases align to TRBD1. Unmatched junction bases numbered 4, after V lost 7 bases and J lost 7 bases. The CDR3 sequence is 13 residues long. In germline, CDR1 is LNHDA, CDR2 SQIVND (reference sequence). The CDR3, as DNA: TGTGCCAGTAAAGGGACAGGGGTGCAGCCCCAGCATTTT. Translating it yields CASKGTGVQPQHF.

The V gene is TRBV12-3 or TRBV12-4, the J gene TRBJ2-4; 14 bases agree with TRBD2. This CDR3 contains 16 residues. J lost 9 bases, V lost 5 bases, and 9 bases had no gene match. The CDR3 loop is CASSPPTSGGAIIQYF. The CDR3 coding sequence is TGTGCCAGCAGTCCTCCGACTAGCGGGGGGGCAATCATTCAGTACTTC.

The chain recombines TRBV10-1 with TRBJ2-7; no reliable D call. The V gene's germline CDR1 is WNHNN and CDR2 SYGVQD (reference sequence). The CDR3 is 16 residues long. Trimming removed 0 bases from V and 4 bases from J, with 16 bases in between. In DNA form, the CDR3 reads TGCGCCAGCAGTGAGTCGATGACCGACGGACCATACGAGCAGTACTTC. This sequence encodes CASSESMTDGPYEQYF.

V and J are TRBV7-6 and TRBJ2-7; 7 bases line up with TRBD1. The V gene end was trimmed by 7 bases and the J gene end by 0 bases; junction bases not matched to a gene: 3. Germline CDR1 reads SGHVS; CDR2 reads FNYEAQ. The CDR3 has 13 amino acids. The CDR3 bases are TGTGCCAGCACCGCAGGGGGCTCCTACGAGCAGTACTTC. Its protein product is CASTAGGSYEQYF.

The chain combines TRBV6-5 with TRBJ2-3; 10 nucleotides line up with TRBD2. The germline V gene has CDR1 MNHEY and CDR2 SVGAGI. J gave up 3 bases and V 7 bases, and 7 bases lay outside the gene matches. The length of the CDR3 is 15 residues. The CDR3 DNA follows: TGTGCCAGCATCCCTAGCGGGGGCATAACAGATACGCAGTATTTT. This translates into CASIPSGGITDTQYF.

This chain uses TRBV9 with TRBJ2-2; the match to TRBD1 covers 11 bases. Looked up from germline, CDR1 is SGDLS and CDR2 is YYNGEE. This CDR3 has 18 amino acids. Trimming removed 3 bases from V and 4 bases from J; junction bases left unmatched: 11. CDR3 in DNA: TGTGCCAGCAGCGATCACCGGGACAGGGGGATAGGCACCGGGGAGCTGTTTTTT. Amino acids: CASSDHRDRGIGTGELFF.

The V and J genes are TRBV6-6 and TRBJ1-1; 7 bases line up with TRBD1. Trimming took 3 bases from V and 5 from J; bases not matched to a gene: 6. This CDR3 contains 14 residues. Germline CDR1 and CDR2: MNHNY and SVGAGI (reference sequence). CDR3 nucleotides: TGTGCCAGCAGTTATCGACAGGGAGGAACTGAAGCTTTCTTT. Residues: CASSYRQGGTEAFF.

This CDR3 is CASSYSFGVSSYEQYF. DNA of the CDR3: TGTGCCAGCAGTTACTCGTTCGGGGTCAGCTCCTACGAGCAGTACTTC. The rearrangement joins TRBV6-5 to TRBJ2-7, with D tentatively TRBD2 (5 bases). V shed 0 bases and J shed 0 bases, with 12 bases lying between them. The length of the CDR3 is 16 residues. Looked up from germline, CDR1 is MNHEY and CDR2 is SVGAGI.

The J gene is TRBJ2-1, the V gene TRBV6-2 or TRBV6-3; D unresolved. This CDR3 contains 13 residues. V lost 6 bases, J lost 5 bases, and 11 bases lay in between. Per germline, CDR1 MNHEY and CDR2 SVGEGT. The CDR3 bases are TGTGCCAGCAGGGGTAGGGAAGACAATGAGCAGTTCTTC. Amino acids: CASRGREDNEQFF.

The chain joins TRBV12-3 or TRBV12-4 to TRBJ2-2; 12 bases map to TRBD2. This CDR3 is built from 18 residues. V was pared by 3 bases and J by 3 bases, with 8 bases of the junction left unmatched. The CDR3: CASSFLTSGGKDTGELFF. In nucleotides, the CDR3 is TGTGCCAGCAGTTTTTTAACTAGCGGGGGGAAGGACACCGGGGAGCTGTTTTTT.

The CDR3 reads CASSLASLGQVNEQFF. The CDR3, as DNA: TGTGCCAGCAGCTTGGCAAGTCTGGGACAAGTCAATGAGCAGTTCTTC. The genes are TRBV5-4 and TRBJ2-1, with D possibly TRBD1 on 6 matching bases. Per germline, CDR1 SGHNT and CDR2 YYREEE (reference sequence). The V end lost 0 bases, the J end lost 6 bases, and 16 bases lay between the germline ends. The CDR3 sequence is 16 residues long.

This clonotype showed up many times. The genes are TRBV7-2 and TRBJ2-3, with 7 bases matching TRBD2. The CDR3 loop spans 16 amino acids. V lost 3 bases to trimming and J lost 0 bases; unmatched junction nucleotides: 6. Germline CDR1 is SGHTA and CDR2 is FQGNSA. CDR3 DNA: TGTGCCAGCAGCTTTCGAGGGAGGGTTAGCACAGATACGCAGTATTTT. Protein: CASSFRGRVSTDTQYF.

The chain carries TRBV7-6 and TRBJ1-2; no clear D gene. Deletions cut 3 bases from V and 4 bases from J, with 12 bases between. The CDR3 has 14 amino acids. CDR1 and CDR2 (germline): SGHVS, FNYEAQ. CDR3 in amino acids: CASSFSRVGYGYTF. In DNA form, the CDR3 reads TGTGCCAGCAGCTTCTCTCGGGTCGGCTATGGCTACACCTTC.

The genes are TRBV6-5 and TRBJ1-1, with 9 bases matching TRBD1. Germline CDR1 reads MNHEY; CDR2 reads SVGAGI. With 10 bases clipped from V and 0 bases from J, the junction kept 15 bases outside the gene matches. This CDR3 comprises 17 residues. CDR3 region: CANRHRDRVRLNTEAFF. In DNA form, the CDR3 reads TGTGCCAACAGACACCGGGACAGGGTCCGCCTGAACACTGAAGCTTTCTTT.

The chain is built from TRBV5-1 and TRBJ2-5, with unresolved D. Trimming took off 2 bases at V and 0 bases at J, with 8 bases between the two ends. CDR3 length: 14 residues. CDR1 and CDR2 from the germline V gene are SGHRS and YFSETQ. The CDR3 nucleotides read TGCGCCAGCAGCTTTAAAACGTACCAAGAGACCCAGTACTTC. This translates into CASSFKTYQETQYF.

The CDR3, as DNA: TGTGCCAGCAGCTCCCAGGTGGGGCCCTTTAACACCGGGGAGCTGTTTTTT. Protein sequence: CASSSQVGPFNTGELFF. J is TRBJ2-2 and V is TRBV7-2; weak D call: TRBD1 (5 bases). CDR3 length: 17 residues. Germline V CDR1 and CDR2: SGHTA, FQGNSA. V lost 4 bases and J 2 bases, leaving 17 bases between the germline ends.

This clonotype was counted only a few times. V usage is TRBV27 and J usage is TRBJ1-4; D is possibly TRBD1 (5 bases). The length of the CDR3 is 14 residues. Trimming removed 3 bases from V and 6 bases from J, with 11 bases in between. Germline CDR1 reads MNHEY; CDR2 reads SMNVEV (reference sequence). The CDR3 region has the DNA TGTGCCAGCAGTTTGTGGCAGGGCCATGAAAAACTGTTTTTT. As protein: CASSLWQGHEKLFF.